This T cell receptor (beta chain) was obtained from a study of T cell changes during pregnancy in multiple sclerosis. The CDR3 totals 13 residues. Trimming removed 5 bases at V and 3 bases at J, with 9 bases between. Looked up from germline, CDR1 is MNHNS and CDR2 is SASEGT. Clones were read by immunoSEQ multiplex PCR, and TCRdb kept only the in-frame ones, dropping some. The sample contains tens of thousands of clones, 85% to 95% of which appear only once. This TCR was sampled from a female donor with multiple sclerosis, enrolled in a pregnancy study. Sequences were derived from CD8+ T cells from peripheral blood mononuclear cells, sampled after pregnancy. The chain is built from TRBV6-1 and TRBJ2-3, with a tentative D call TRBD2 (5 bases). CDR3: CASSLGRTDTQYF. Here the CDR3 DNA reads TGTGCCAGCAGTTTAGGGAGAACAGATACGCAGTATTTT.